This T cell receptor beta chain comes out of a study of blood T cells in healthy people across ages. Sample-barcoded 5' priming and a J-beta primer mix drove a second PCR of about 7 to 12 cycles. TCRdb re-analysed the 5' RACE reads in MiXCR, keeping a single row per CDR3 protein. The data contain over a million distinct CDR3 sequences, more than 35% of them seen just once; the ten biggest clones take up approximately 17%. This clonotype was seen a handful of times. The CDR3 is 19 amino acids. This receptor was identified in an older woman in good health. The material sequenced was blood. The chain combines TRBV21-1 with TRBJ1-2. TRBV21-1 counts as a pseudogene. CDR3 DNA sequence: TGTGCCAGCAGCAAAGCGCTTTTTTGGGTTTGGTGCTGGTTCTATGGCTACACCTTC. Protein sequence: CASSKALFWVWCWFYGYTF.